Below, 10 T cell receptor beta chains from the same sample are listed, as sequenced in a study of T cell changes during pregnancy in multiple sclerosis. Only in-frame clones appear in the TCRdb table, and some are missing; sequencing was by immunoSEQ multiplex PCR. The data show some 27,000 clones, about 88% seen once. Material: CD4+ T cells from peripheral blood mononuclear cells, obtained in the second trimester of pregnancy. Every receptor here comes from a female donor with multiple sclerosis, enrolled in a pregnancy study.

V usage is TRBV4-1 and J usage is TRBJ1-6; D ambiguous. The CDR3 spans 16 residues. V was cut by 0 bases and J by 8 bases, with 14 bases left in between. CDR1 is MGHRA, CDR2 YSYEKL, per germline. As DNA, the CDR3 is TGCGCCAGCAGCCAAGAACACGCCGGGTACTATTCACCCCTCCACTTT. Encoded protein: CASSQEHAGYYSPLHF.

This chain links TRBV28 with TRBJ2-4; TRBD1 agrees at 8 bases. The germline V gene has CDR1 MDHEN and CDR2 SYDVKM. With V trimmed by 6 bases and J by 8 bases, 6 bases remained unmatched. The CDR3 length is 13 residues. The DNA for the CDR3 is TGTGCCAGCAGGAGGACAGGGTCGGACATTCAGTACTTC. Protein: CASRRTGSDIQYF. Full variable domain (remainder filled in from reference TRBV28 and TRBJ2-4): DVKVTQSSRYLVKRTGEKVFLECVQDMDHENMFWYRQDPGLGLRLIYFSYDVKMKEKGDIPEGYSVSREKKERFSLILESASTNQTSMYLCASRRTGSDIQYFGAGTRLSVL.

The chain recombines TRBV19 with TRBJ2-7, with D maybe TRBD1 (6 bases). Trimming removed 10 bases from V and 3 bases from J, with 10 bases in between. The CDR3 length is 11 residues. CDR1 and CDR2 from the germline V gene are LNHDA and SQIVND (reference sequence). The CDR3 sequence: CATRGYYEQYF. The CDR3 region has the DNA TGTGCCACCAGGGGTTACTACGAGCAGTACTTC.

In DNA form, the CDR3 reads TGCGCCAGCAGCTCGACAGGGCGAGAGACCCAGTACTTC. This translates into CASSSTGRETQYF. The chain links TRBV4-3 to TRBJ2-5; 7 nucleotides match TRBD1. V lost 5 bases, J lost 4 bases, and 4 bases stayed unmatched. The CDR3 totals 13 residues. The germline CDR1 and CDR2 sequences are LGHNA and YSLEER.

The chain employs TRBV18 and TRBJ2-7, with TRBD2 matching 8 bases. V dropped 0 bases and J dropped 4; count of bases not matched to a gene: 2. The CDR3 is 14 amino acids. Germline assignment: CDR1 KGHSH and CDR2 LQKENI. CDR3 bases: TGTGCCAGCTCACCACCGGGACTAGTATACGAGCAGTACTTC. Translated: CASSPPGLVYEQYF.

The rearrangement links TRBV4-3 to TRBJ1-2; D ambiguous. Deletions cut 1 base from V and 4 bases from J, with 10 bases between. The germline gives CDR1 LGHNA, CDR2 YSLEER. The CDR3 is made up of 14 amino acids. This CDR3 is CASSQAYGIYGYTF. The CDR3, as DNA: TGCGCCAGCAGCCAAGCCTACGGGATCTATGGCTACACCTTC.

V and J are TRBV5-1 and TRBJ2-7; 7 bases align to TRBD2. V lost 1 base, J lost 0 bases, and 10 bases stayed unmatched. The CDR3 is 17 amino acids. Germline-derived CDR1 and CDR2 are SGHRS and YFSETQ. Here the CDR3 reads CASSLSQSGASSYEQYF. CDR3 bases: TGCGCCAGCAGCTTGTCCCAGAGCGGGGCGAGCTCCTACGAGCAGTACTTC.

This rearrangement joins TRBV6-6 to TRBJ1-1; the D is unclear. Germline lookup yields CDR1 MNHNY and CDR2 SVGAGI (reference sequence). V dropped 6 bases and J dropped 1 base, with 12 bases sitting between them. This CDR3 is built from 14 residues. CDR3 sequence (DNA): TGTGCCAGCAGCAACCCACAGAAGAACACTGAAGCTTTCTTT. Translation: CASSNPQKNTEAFF.

CDR3 sequence reads: CASSFQIGANVLTF. The CDR3 nucleotides are TGCGCCAGCAGCTTCCAGATTGGGGCCAACGTCCTGACTTTC. The chain links TRBV5-1 to TRBJ2-6; the D is unclear. CDR3 length: 14 residues. CDR1 is SGHRS and CDR2 is YFSETQ in the germline V gene. Trimming took off 2 bases at V and 3 bases at J, with 6 bases between the two ends.

The gene calls are TRBV6-6 and TRBJ1-6, with 8 bases matching TRBD1. The length of the CDR3 is 16 residues. V was pared by 6 bases and J by 2 bases, with 6 bases of the junction left unmatched. The germline V gene encodes CDR1 MNHNY and CDR2 SVGAGI (reference sequence). For the CDR3, the DNA is TGTGCCAGCAGCCCCGGACAGGGCGCCTATAATTCACCCCTCCACTTT. Its translation: CASSPGQGAYNSPLHF.